These T cell receptor beta chains were read from a single sample in a study of T cell responses to AZD1222 COVID-19 vaccine. Some clones are missing from TCRdb's copy, which holds only in-frame ones; the method was immunoSEQ multiplex PCR. The sample records about 170,000 clones, approximately 90% being singletons. The sample was peripheral blood, taken on day 0 of AZD1222 vaccination. These receptors were collected from an adult in good health. Both conserved end residues are part of each CDR3.

j_gene	len	v_gene	CDR3aa
TRBJ2-5	14	TRBV5-4	CASSSGQGRGTQYF
TRBJ1-2	12	TRBV7-9	CASSFDRDGYTF
TRBJ2-1	12	TRBV7-9	CASSTRGNEQFF
TRBJ2-1	18	TRBV6-2/TRBV6-3	CASSMSLQGLAGLNEQFF
TRBJ2-7	14	TRBV7-9	CASSRAGQGDEQYF
TRBJ1-4	12	TRBV30	CAWSAKNEKLFF
TRBJ2-3	17	TRBV2	CASSEEASGGALDTQYF
TRBJ2-7	13	TRBV7-3	CASSSGLDYEQYF
TRBJ1-2	14	TRBV30	CAWSVGGARYGYTF
TRBJ1-3	15	TRBV2	CASTGRLNSGNTIYF
TRBJ1-2	15	TRBV5-1	CASSLNPGGRYGYTF
TRBJ2-7	15	TRBV19	CASSRLAGSSYEQYF
TRBJ2-3	12	TRBV7-8	CASSPARDTQYF
TRBJ2-3	18	TRBV7-2	CASSSTGGRPGGTDTQYF
TRBJ2-3	15	TRBV4-3	CASSQGAKPADTQYF
TRBJ2-2	17	TRBV7-3	CASSPTRVTPNTGELFF
TRBJ2-2	14	TRBV6-4	CASSDQNGAAELFF
TRBJ2-6	16	TRBV19	CASKSEQVSGANVLTF
TRBJ1-1	17	TRBV6-6	CASSPLRGTSGNTEAFF
TRBJ1-2	11	TRBV6-6	CASTLKYGYTF
TRBJ2-3	18	TRBV7-7	CASSLRLAGAHSTDTQYF
TRBJ1-4	13	TRBV3-1/TRBV3-2	CASSTRGVEKLFF
TRBJ2-6	15	TRBV7-2	CASSRGEAGANVLTF
TRBJ2-7	15	TRBV7-8	CASSLLGSSSYEQYF
TRBJ1-6	19	TRBV21-1	CASSRDEGPRSSYNSPLHF
TRBJ1-2	13	TRBV12-3/TRBV12-4	CASDRGGGYGYTF
TRBJ2-7	15	TRBV6-5	CASREAGTETYEQYF
TRBJ2-7	11	TRBV15	CATSRVGEQYF
TRBJ2-2	18	TRBV4-3	CASSPLFGTGTNTGELFF
TRBJ2-3	14	TRBV25-1	CASSEGGTTDTQYF
TRBJ1-3	16	TRBV18	CASSPIPGQGPNTIYF
TRBJ2-1	16	TRBV11-2	CASSLAGTGGYNEQFF
TRBJ1-2	14	TRBV2	CASSERTARGGYTF
TRBJ2-7	12	TRBV6-2/TRBV6-3	CASSYEPVEQYF
TRBJ2-2	18	TRBV5-5	CASSFLPGTFANTGELFF
TRBJ1-2	15	TRBV3-1/TRBV3-2	CASSRPGQARVGYTF
TRBJ2-3	15	TRBV2	CASRQTLLITDTQYF
TRBJ2-2	15	TRBV6-5	CASSYPSGSSQELFF
TRBJ2-5	13	TRBV7-9	CASQGAGRQTQYF
TRBJ1-2	18	TRBV5-1	CASSLAPVSSTHVYGYTF
TRBJ1-4	16	TRBV5-8	CASSPGQSSTNEKLFF
TRBJ2-1	11	TRBV9	CASSVAGEQFF
TRBJ2-7	17	TRBV16	CASSRLDAGLAAREQYF
TRBJ2-5	15	TRBV11-2	CASSPRGGGKETQYF
TRBJ2-7	13	TRBV2	CASSLQGANEQYF
TRBJ2-5	16	TRBV4-3	CASSQVRGGASPRMYF
TRBJ1-5	16	TRBV19	CASSSRGGNSNQPQHF
TRBJ2-7	17	TRBV13	CASSSQTSGGPSYEQYF
TRBJ2-3	13	TRBV7-3	CASSPITPGTQYF
TRBJ1-6	15	TRBV7-2	CASSIHWPYNSPLHF
TRBJ2-7	16	TRBV4-3	CASSQDNLAGGHEQYF
TRBJ1-5	15	TRBV9	CASSATDWPNQPQHF
TRBJ2-7	13	TRBV5-1	CASSLAGSYEQYF
TRBJ2-5	13	TRBV6-2/TRBV6-3	CASSLGGAETQYF